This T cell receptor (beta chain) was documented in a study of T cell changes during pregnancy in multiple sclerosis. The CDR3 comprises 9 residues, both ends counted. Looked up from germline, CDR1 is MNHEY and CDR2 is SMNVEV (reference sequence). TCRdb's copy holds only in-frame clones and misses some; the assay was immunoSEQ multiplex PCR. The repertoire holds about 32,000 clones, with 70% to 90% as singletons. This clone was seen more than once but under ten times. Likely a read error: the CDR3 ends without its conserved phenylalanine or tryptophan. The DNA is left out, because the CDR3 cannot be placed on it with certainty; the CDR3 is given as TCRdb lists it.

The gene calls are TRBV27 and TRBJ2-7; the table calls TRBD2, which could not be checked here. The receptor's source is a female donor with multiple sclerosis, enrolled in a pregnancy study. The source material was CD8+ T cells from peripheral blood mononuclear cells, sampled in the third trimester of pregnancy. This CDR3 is CASNPLHGY.